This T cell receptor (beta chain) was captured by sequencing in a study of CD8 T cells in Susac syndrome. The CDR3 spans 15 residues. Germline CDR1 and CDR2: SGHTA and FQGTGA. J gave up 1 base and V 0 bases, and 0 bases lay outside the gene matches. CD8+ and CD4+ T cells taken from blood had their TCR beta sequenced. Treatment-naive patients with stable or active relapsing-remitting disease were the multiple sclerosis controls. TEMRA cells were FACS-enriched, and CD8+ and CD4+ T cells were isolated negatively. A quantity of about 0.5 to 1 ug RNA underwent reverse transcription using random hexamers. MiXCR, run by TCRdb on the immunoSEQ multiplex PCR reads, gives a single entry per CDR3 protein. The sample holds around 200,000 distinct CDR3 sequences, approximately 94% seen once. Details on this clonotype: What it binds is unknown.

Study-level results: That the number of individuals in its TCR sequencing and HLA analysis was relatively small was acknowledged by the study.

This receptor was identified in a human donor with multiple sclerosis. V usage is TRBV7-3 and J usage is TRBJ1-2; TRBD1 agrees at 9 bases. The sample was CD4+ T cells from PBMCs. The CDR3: CASSLTGQGNYGYTF. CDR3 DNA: TGTGCCAGCAGCTTAACGGGACAGGGTAACTATGGCTACACCTTC.